The 21 T cell receptor beta chains reported below all come from one sample, sequenced in a study of shared clonotypes between healthy human individuals. TCRdb keeps only in-frame clones here, not all; method: immunoSEQ multiplex PCR. Of 2 million to 2.5 million clones in the sample, over 85% were seen once. Material: naive CD4+ T cells from PBMCs. Subset here: CD45RA+ positively selected. All receptors derive from a man aged 18 to 30 in good health. Some clones in this sample may be carry-over from other donors' samples.

The gene calls are TRBV7-6 and TRBJ2-6; D gene uncertain. Trimming removed 2 bases from V and 1 base from J, with 9 bases in between. The CDR3 length is 16 residues. Germline CDR1 is SGHVS and CDR2 is FNYEAQ. The CDR3, as DNA: TGTGCCAGCAGCTTACTTCTCCAGTCTGGGGCCAACGTCCTGACTTTC. Protein product: CASSLLLQSGANVLTF.

This chain links TRBV5-1 with TRBJ2-1; TRBD2 matches at 13 bases. This CDR3 has 17 residues. V gave up 3 bases and J gave up 12 bases; unmatched junction bases: 15. Germline values: CDR1 SGHRS, CDR2 YFSETQ. The CDR3 bases are TGCGCCAGCAGCTGGGGGCCGACTAGCGGGAGGATGGCTTGGCAGTTCTTC. Protein sequence: CASSWGPTSGRMAWQFF.

The genes are TRBV19 and TRBJ1-2, with unresolved D. V lost 5 bases, J lost 7 bases, and 20 bases lay in between. Germline V lookup: CDR1 LNHDA, CDR2 SQIVND (reference sequence). The length of the CDR3 is 15 residues. The CDR3 spells CASSGPREKIGGYTF. CDR3 sequence (DNA): TGTGCCAGTAGTGGACCTCGGGAGAAGATAGGTGGCTACACCTTC.

The rearrangement links TRBV7-2 to TRBJ2-5; D perhaps matches TRBD1 (6 bases). V lost 1 base and J lost 2, with 11 bases in between. This CDR3 region has 15 residues. CDR1 and CDR2 (germline): SGHTA, FQGNSA. The CDR3 reads CASSLVGDIQETQYF. CDR3 bases: TGTGCCAGCAGCTTAGTTGGGGACATACAAGAGACCCAGTACTTC.

The J gene is TRBJ1-2, the V gene TRBV30, with D possibly being TRBD1 (5 bases). V was clipped by 0 bases and J by 3 bases, with 20 bases between them. The CDR3 loop spans 17 amino acids. Looked up from germline, CDR1 is GTSNPN and CDR2 is SVGIG (reference sequence). CDR3 loop: CAWSVWALAQQDYGYTF. The DNA for the CDR3 is TGTGCCTGGAGTGTATGGGCTCTTGCCCAACAGGACTATGGCTACACCTTC.

The V gene is TRBV28, the J gene TRBJ2-3; D not resolved. V lost 5 bases and J lost 10, with 13 bases in between. This CDR3 has 12 residues. CDR1 MDHEN and CDR2 SYDVKM come from the germline V gene. The CDR3 protein is CASSDLVSAQYF. The CDR3 nucleotides are TGTGCCAGCAGTGATCTAGTCTCGGCGCAGTATTTT.

The chain has TRBV14 and TRBJ1-1; 7 nucleotides agree with TRBD1. The V segment lost 1 base and the J segment 4 bases; nucleotides outside the gene matches: 6. Germline values: CDR1 SGHDN, CDR2 FVKESK. The CDR3 has 15 residues. The chain's CDR3 is CASSQVPGQITEAFF. The CDR3 DNA reads TGTGCCAGCAGCCAAGTGCCGGGACAGATCACTGAAGCTTTCTTT.

The chain uses TRBV7-6 and TRBJ2-2, with D possibly being TRBD1 (5 bases). This CDR3 contains 14 residues. V lost 3 bases, J lost 2 bases, and 7 bases lay in between. Germline lookup yields CDR1 SGHVS and CDR2 FNYEAQ. For the CDR3, the DNA is TGTGCCAGCAGCTTTGGGGCAAACACCGGGGAGCTGTTTTTT. Translating gives CASSFGANTGELFF.

This clone was recorded once. At the DNA level, this CDR3 is encoded by other sequences in the same sample as well. V is TRBV18 and J is TRBJ1-1; D remains unclear. The CDR3 loop spans 13 amino acids. Trimming pared 3 bases from V and 1 base from J, leaving 6 bases between. The germline V gene encodes CDR1 KGHSH and CDR2 LQKENI. This CDR3 is CASSPRENTEAFF. The CDR3 DNA reads as TGTGCCAGCTCACCGAGGGAGAACACTGAAGCTTTCTTT.

A single count supports this clone. V is TRBV4-3 and J is TRBJ2-4; D may be TRBD1 (6 bases). The CDR3 length is 15 residues. The V gene lost 0 bases and the J gene lost 9 bases, with 15 bases spanning the gap. Per germline, CDR1 LGHNA and CDR2 YSLEER. This CDR3 reads CASSQEATGLVIQYF. The CDR3 nucleotides read TGCGCCAGCAGCCAAGAGGCTACAGGGCTCGTCATTCAGTACTTC.

This sequence joins TRBV21-1 and TRBJ2-1; the D segment call TRBD2 is taken from the table without a DNA check. TRBV21-1 is shown as a pseudogene. There are 15 residues in the CDR3. For the CDR3, the DNA is TGTGCCAGCAGCATGGGGAGGGGCCTCTACAATGAGCAGTTCTTC. Protein product: CASSMGRGLYNEQFF.

V and J are TRBV2 and TRBJ1-4, with D perhaps TRBD1 (5 bases). V was clipped by 7 bases and J by 10 bases, with 16 bases between them. The V gene's germline CDR1 is SNHLY and CDR2 FYNNEI. The CDR3 length is 13 residues. The CDR3 is CASTYTHGGKLFF. The CDR3, as DNA: TGTGCCAGCACTTACACCCATGGGGGAAAACTGTTTTTT.

The chain couples TRBV7-3 to TRBJ2-1, with no clear D. The V and J ends lost 2 bases and 7 bases respectively, with 9 bases between them. CDR3 length: 13 amino acids. Per germline, CDR1 SGHTA and CDR2 FQGTGA. CDR3 bases: TGTGCCAGCAGCTTAGTCGCCGGAAATGAGCAGTTCTTC. This translates into CASSLVAGNEQFF. Full variable domain (remainder filled in from reference TRBV7-3 and TRBJ2-1): GAGVSQTPSNKVTEKGKYVELRCDPISGHTALYWYRQSLGQGPEFLIYFQGTGAADDSGLPNDRFFAVRPEGSVSTLKIQRTERGDSAVYLCASSLVAGNEQFFGPGTRLTVL.

The chain recombines TRBV5-6 with TRBJ1-4; D remains ambiguous. Germline values: CDR1 SGHDT, CDR2 YYEEEE. The V end lost 1 base, the J end lost 7 bases, and 5 bases lay between the germline ends. This CDR3 contains 12 residues. CDR3 DNA sequence: TGTGCCAGCAGCTTGATCGGTGAAAAACTGTTTTTT. Translation gives CASSLIGEKLFF.

Turning to this clone: At the DNA level, this CDR3 is encoded by other sequences in the same sample as well. The CDR3 nucleotides read TGTGCCAGCAGCTTAACAGGTCTTAGCAATCAGCCCCAGCATTTT. Residues: CASSLTGLSNQPQHF. This chain uses TRBV7-2 with TRBJ1-5; tentatively, D is TRBD1 (5 bases). The germline V gene has CDR1 SGHTA and CDR2 FQGNSA. Trimming pared 2 bases from V and 0 bases from J, leaving 8 bases between. The CDR3 covers 15 residues. Supplemented by reference TRBV7-2 and TRBJ1-5, the full variable domain reads GAGVSQSPSNKVTEKGKDVELRCDPISGHTALYWYRQSLGQGLEFLIYFQGNSAPDKSGLPSDRFSAERTGGSVSTLTIQRTQQEDSAVYLCASSLTGLSNQPQHFGDGTRLSIL.

The CDR3 is CSVGLGFYEQYF. DNA of the CDR3: TGCAGCGTTGGGTTGGGTTTCTACGAGCAGTACTTC. This chain links TRBV29-1 with TRBJ2-7; D unclear. The ends were cut back, 4 bases at V and 3 bases at J, with 10 bases in the middle. The CDR3 has 12 amino acids. CDR1 and CDR2 (germline): SQVTM, ANQGSEA.

The CDR3 reads CASSLIGGARRLVGNEQFF. CDR3 nucleotides: TGTGCCAGCAGCTTAATCGGTGGCGCCAGAAGGTTAGTTGGCAATGAGCAGTTCTTC. V gene TRBV7-2 combines with J gene TRBJ2-1; unclear D gene. Trimming removed 2 bases at V and 6 bases at J, with 26 bases between. This CDR3 region has 19 residues. The germline V gene has CDR1 SGHTA and CDR2 FQGNSA.

The rearrangement joins TRBV9 to TRBJ2-3, with D possibly TRBD2 on 5 matching bases. The CDR3 covers 13 residues. Trimming took 7 bases from V and 6 from J, leaving 15 bases between them. Germline CDR1 reads SGDLS; CDR2 reads YYNGEE. In DNA, the CDR3 is TGTGCCAGCGGACGGACTGGCGGCGATACGCAGTATTTT. Its translation: CASGRTGGDTQYF.

This chain uses TRBV21-1 with TRBJ2-3; TRBD2, the table's D call, lacks a check against the DNA. TRBV21-1 counts as a pseudogene. The CDR3 runs 17 residues. The CDR3 DNA sequence: TGTGCCAGCAGCAAGAGAAACGGGAGTAGTCGCACAGATACGCAGTATTTT. This encodes CASSKRNGSSRTDTQYF.

The genes are TRBV28 and TRBJ1-5; D perhaps matches TRBD1 (5 bases). CDR3 length equals 18 residues. Germline CDR1 MDHEN, CDR2 SYDVKM. The V end lost 3 bases, the J end lost 0 bases, and 18 bases lay between the germline ends. The CDR3: CASSFFFRGALSNQPQHF. The DNA of the CDR3 is TGTGCCAGCAGTTTTTTTTTCAGAGGGGCCCTTAGCAATCAGCCCCAGCATTTT.

Concerning this clone itself: The identical CDR3 is also encoded by other nucleotide sequences in the sample. In DNA, the CDR3 is TGCGCCAGCAGTACAGGACAGGGAGAGGAAAAACTGTTTTTT. Its translation: CASSTGQGEEKLFF. This chain links TRBV5-1 with TRBJ1-4; TRBD1 aligns across 8 bases. The CDR3 length is 14 residues. Germline assignment: CDR1 SGHRS and CDR2 YFSETQ. The trim removed 5 bases at V and 8 bases at J, leaving 8 bases unmatched.